Listed below are T cell receptor beta chains from one sample, sequenced in a study of T cells after yellow fever vaccination. TCRdb re-called the 5' RACE reads through MiXCR, storing one row per CDR3 protein. The sample lists some 670,000 distinct CDR3 sequences; roughly an eighth were seen once. Sequenced material: PBMCs, taken on the day of the yellow fever booster vaccination. The receptors come from a man aged 30-40 years who received the YFV17D yellow fever vaccine. Both conserved end residues are part of each CDR3. Clone sizes are given selectively: once, few, many, or a class where the clone is expanded.

j_gene,v_gene,abundance,len,CDR3aa
TRBJ2-7,TRBV2,.,11,CASKGGVYQYF
TRBJ1-4,TRBV29-1,.,14,CSVGGGAGNEKLFF
TRBJ1-5,TRBV5-6,many,13,CASSLEREGPQHF
TRBJ2-1,TRBV18,few,15,CASSPPGLAGEEQFF
TRBJ2-7,TRBV7-2,.,16,CASSLGAPLAAHEQYF
TRBJ2-1,TRBV7-2,.,12,CASSPDLDEQFF
TRBJ2-7,TRBV7-3,.,13,CASSEGQEQRQYF
TRBJ2-4,TRBV6-1,many,13,CASSAGGWDIQYF
TRBJ1-5,TRBV4-2,once,15,CASSQDGQRDKPQHF
TRBJ1-1,TRBV19,few,14,CATAREGGNTEAFF
TRBJ2-5,TRBV29-1,many,14,CSLGKIAGAETQYF
TRBJ2-7,TRBV2,.,16,CASSRTSSSGLYEQYF
TRBJ1-2,TRBV6-5,few,15,CASSYQPQGAYGYTF
TRBJ2-3,TRBV6-2/TRBV6-3,few,12,CASESGGVTQYF
TRBJ2-1,TRBV5-1,.,19,CASSLGGLGSSTQPNEQFF
TRBJ2-5,TRBV27,.,15,CASRINSGSSKTQYF
TRBJ2-7,TRBV10-2,few,16,CASSESWTSGSFEQYF
TRBJ2-7,TRBV25-1,many,13,CASSEVLDYEQYF
TRBJ2-7,TRBV6-5,few,17,CASSYSGTSGRTREQYF
TRBJ2-7,TRBV10-3,few,13,CAISARGDNEQYF
TRBJ2-7,TRBV20-1,.,17,CSARDPGTSGTFYEQYF
TRBJ2-7,TRBV7-9,.,16,CASSLAVAGDGYEQYF
TRBJ2-3,TRBV2,few,14,CASSDSQLADTQYF
TRBJ2-7,TRBV13,few,12,CASSAINYEQYF
TRBJ2-3,TRBV9,few,17,CASSVGVAGEGTDTQYF
TRBJ2-2,TRBV7-9,.,14,CASSDRQGVGELFF
TRBJ2-7,TRBV5-4,.,16,CASSLAIAGGPYEQYF